The source of this T cell receptor (beta chain) is a study of cytomegalovirus exposure and HLA in healthy donors. Overall study context: Earlier results showed approximately 110 million unique TCR beta sequences derived from about 179 million T cells. As released early, the data held about 85 million unique TCRs from HLA-typed donors.

The PCR contained 60 Vbeta and 13 Jbeta primers. Sequencing was performed with immunoSEQ multiplex PCR; in TCRdb, only in-frame clones are kept and a portion is missing. The table includes fewer than 200,000 clones, around 77% detected once. Germline assignment: CDR1 SQVTM and CDR2 ANQGSEA. CDR3 length: 13 residues. With V trimmed by 6 bases and J by 5 bases, 5 bases remained unmatched. About this clone itself: Its cognate antigen is unknown.

Findings and caveats of the study: Per published accounts, TCR beta sequences correctly predicted the HLA-A and HLA-B alleles of most subjects. As a later analysis revealed, most CMV-associated TCR beta chains appeared HLA-restricted.

This receptor was identified in a man aged 55 to 70 in good health and CMV-seronegative. Input material: PBMCs. The V gene is TRBV29-1, the J gene TRBJ2-1, with 9 bases lining up with TRBD1. The CDR3: CSVDRGTDNEQFF. Here the CDR3 DNA reads TGCAGCGTCGACAGGGGGACGGACAATGAGCAGTTCTTC.